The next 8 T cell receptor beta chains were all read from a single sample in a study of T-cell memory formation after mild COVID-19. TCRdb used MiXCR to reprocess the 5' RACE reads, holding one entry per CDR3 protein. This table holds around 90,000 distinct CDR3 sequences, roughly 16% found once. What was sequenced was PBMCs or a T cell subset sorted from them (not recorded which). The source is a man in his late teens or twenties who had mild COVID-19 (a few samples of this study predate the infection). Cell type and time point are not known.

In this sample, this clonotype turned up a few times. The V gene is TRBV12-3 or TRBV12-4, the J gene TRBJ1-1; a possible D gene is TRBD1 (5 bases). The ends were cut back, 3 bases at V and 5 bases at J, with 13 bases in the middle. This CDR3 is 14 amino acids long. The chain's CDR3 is CASSFGRARTEAFF. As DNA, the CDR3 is TGTGCCAGCAGTTTTGGCAGGGCCAGAACTGAAGCTTTCTTT.

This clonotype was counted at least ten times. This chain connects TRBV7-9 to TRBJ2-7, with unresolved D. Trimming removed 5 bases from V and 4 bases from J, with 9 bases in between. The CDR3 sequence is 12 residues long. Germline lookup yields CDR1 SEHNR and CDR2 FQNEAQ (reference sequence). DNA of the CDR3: TGTGCCAGCAGCACGGCCACGTACGAGCAGTACGTC. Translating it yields CASSTATYEQYV.

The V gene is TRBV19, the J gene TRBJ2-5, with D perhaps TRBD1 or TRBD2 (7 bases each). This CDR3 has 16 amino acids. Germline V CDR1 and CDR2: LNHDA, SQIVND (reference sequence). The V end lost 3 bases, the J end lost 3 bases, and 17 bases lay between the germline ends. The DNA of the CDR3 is TGTGCCAGTAGTATGGCTGACAGGGAGGGAGAAGAGACCCAGTACTTC. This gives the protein CASSMADREGEETQYF. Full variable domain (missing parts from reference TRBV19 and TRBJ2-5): DGGITQSPKYLFRKEGQNVTLSCEQNLNHDAMYWYRQDPGQGLRLIYYSQIVNDFQKGDIAEGYSVSREKKESFPLTVTSAQKNPTAFYLCASSMADREGEETQYFGPGTRLLVL.

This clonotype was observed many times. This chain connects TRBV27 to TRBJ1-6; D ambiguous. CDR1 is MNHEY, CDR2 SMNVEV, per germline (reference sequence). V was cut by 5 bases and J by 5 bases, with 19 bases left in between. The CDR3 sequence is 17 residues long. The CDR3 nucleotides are TGTGCCAGCAGTCCTACCGGGCCCTGGTTCCATAATTCACCCCTCCACTTT. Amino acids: CASSPTGPWFHNSPLHF.

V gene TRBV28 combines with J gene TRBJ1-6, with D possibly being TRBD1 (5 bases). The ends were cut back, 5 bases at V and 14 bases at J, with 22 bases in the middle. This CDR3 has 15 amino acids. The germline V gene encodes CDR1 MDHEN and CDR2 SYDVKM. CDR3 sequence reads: CASSGGTSPFESLHF. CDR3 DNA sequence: TGTGCCAGCAGTGGGGGGACGTCCCCGTTTGAGTCCCTCCACTTT.

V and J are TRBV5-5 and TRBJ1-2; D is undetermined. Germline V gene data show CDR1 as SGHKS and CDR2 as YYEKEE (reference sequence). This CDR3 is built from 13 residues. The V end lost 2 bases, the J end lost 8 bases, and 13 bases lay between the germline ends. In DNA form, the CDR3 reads TGTGCCAGCAGCTTTTTGGATCGTATGGGCTACACCTTC. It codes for CASSFLDRMGYTF.

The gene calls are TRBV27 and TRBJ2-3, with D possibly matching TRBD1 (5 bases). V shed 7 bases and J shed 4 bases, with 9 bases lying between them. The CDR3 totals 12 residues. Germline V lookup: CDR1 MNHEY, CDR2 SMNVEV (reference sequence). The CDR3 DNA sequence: TGTGCCAGCATAGGGGAATCAGATACGCAGTATTTT. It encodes CASIGESDTQYF.

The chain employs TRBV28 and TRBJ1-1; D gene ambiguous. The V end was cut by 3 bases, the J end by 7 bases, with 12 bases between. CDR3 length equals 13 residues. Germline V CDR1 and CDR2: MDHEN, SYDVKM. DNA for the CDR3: TGTGCCAGCAGTTTTTCGGTATTCAGTGAAGCTTTCTTT. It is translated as CASSFSVFSEAFF.